This is a list of T cell receptor beta chains from one sample in a study of T-cell reconstitution after alpha-beta-depleted transplantation in children. MiXCR, applied by TCRdb to the PCR reads, yields one record per CDR3 protein. The sample has some 600,000 distinct CDR3 sequences, around 17% seen once; the top ten hold around 0.96%. The sample was PBMCs from the stem cell graft donor, taken from the stem cell graft. These receptors all come from a human donor who donated a stem cell graft to a child with acute myeloid leukemia. CDR3s include the opening cysteine and the closing phenylalanine or tryptophan. The order of the fields is V gene, D gene, J gene, clone size, CDR3 protein, CDR3 DNA. The D gene is left open where the match is weak. Part of the rows lack a size; the others show once, few, many or a class for expanded clones.

v_call: TRBV5-1
d_call: TRBD1
j_call: TRBJ2-1
clone_size: once
cdr3_aa: CASSPGRDRVRNEQFF
cdr3_nt: TGCGCCAGCAGCCCGGGTAGGGACAGGGTGCGAAATGAGCAGTTCTTC

v_call: TRBV24-1
d_call: .
j_call: TRBJ1-2
clone_size: many
cdr3_aa: CATSDSPLDGYTF
cdr3_nt: TGTGCCACCAGTGATTCCCCACTTGATGGCTACACCTTC

v_call: TRBV19
d_call: .
j_call: TRBJ2-2
clone_size: few
cdr3_aa: CASSSTQVTETGELFF
cdr3_nt: TGTGCCAGTAGTAGTACACAGGTTACAGAAACCGGGGAGCTGTTTTTT

v_call: TRBV2
d_call: .
j_call: TRBJ1-5
clone_size: .
cdr3_aa: CASRDSGAIVYNQPQHF
cdr3_nt: TGTGCCAGCAGAGACTCCGGGGCAATTGTGTACAATCAGCCCCAGCATTTT

v_call: TRBV7-9
d_call: .
j_call: TRBJ2-5
clone_size: .
cdr3_aa: CASSPLLVRATETQYF
cdr3_nt: TGTGCCAGCAGCCCGCTCCTCGTCAGGGCGACAGAGACCCAGTACTTC

v_call: TRBV20-1
d_call: TRBD2
j_call: TRBJ2-3
clone_size: many
cdr3_aa: CSALGGAGTDTQYF
cdr3_nt: TGCAGTGCTCTCGGGGGGGCCGGCACAGATACGCAGTATTTT

v_call: TRBV10-2
d_call: .
j_call: TRBJ1-2
clone_size: few
cdr3_aa: CASSAGSGYGYTF
cdr3_nt: TGCGCCAGCAGTGCGGGGTCTGGGTATGGCTACACCTTC

v_call: TRBV7-3
d_call: .
j_call: TRBJ2-5
clone_size: many
cdr3_aa: CASSLTGLGTETQYF
cdr3_nt: TGTGCCAGCAGCCTTACAGGGCTAGGGACGGAGACCCAGTACTTC

v_call: TRBV5-5
d_call: .
j_call: TRBJ2-6
clone_size: .
cdr3_aa: CASSTGIGANVLTF
cdr3_nt: TGTGCCAGCAGCACAGGGATCGGGGCCAACGTCCTGACTTTC

v_call: TRBV29-1
d_call: .
j_call: TRBJ1-1
clone_size: .
cdr3_aa: CSGHLGQTNTEAFF
cdr3_nt: TGCAGCGGACACCTCGGACAGACGAACACTGAAGCTTTCTTT

v_call: TRBV10-3
d_call: .
j_call: TRBJ1-1
clone_size: many
cdr3_aa: CAIRAVNTEAFF
cdr3_nt: TGTGCCATCAGGGCGGTCAACACTGAAGCTTTCTTT

v_call: TRBV5-1
d_call: TRBD1
j_call: TRBJ1-1
clone_size: .
cdr3_aa: CASSLTGAGNTEAFF
cdr3_nt: TGCGCCAGCAGCTTAACAGGGGCGGGTAACACTGAAGCTTTCTTT

v_call: TRBV29-1
d_call: .
j_call: TRBJ2-1
clone_size: many
cdr3_aa: CSADKSSYNEQFF
cdr3_nt: TGCAGCGCCGACAAGAGCTCCTACAATGAGCAGTTCTTC

v_call: TRBV20-1
d_call: .
j_call: TRBJ1-4
clone_size: many
cdr3_aa: CSAMGVVNEKLFF
cdr3_nt: TGCAGTGCTATGGGCGTTGTTAATGAAAAACTGTTTTTT

v_call: TRBV7-2
d_call: .
j_call: TRBJ2-7
clone_size: few
cdr3_aa: CASSLSLRISQGWYEQYF
cdr3_nt: TGTGCCAGCAGCTTATCGCTTCGCATCTCTCAGGGGTGGTACGAGCAGTACTTC

v_call: TRBV21-1
d_call: .
j_call: TRBJ2-1
clone_size: .
cdr3_aa: CAGEFPGPNEQFF
cdr3_nt: TGTGCCGGGGAATTTCCAGGGCCCAATGAGCAGTTCTTC

v_call: TRBV10-3
d_call: TRBD2
j_call: TRBJ2-5
clone_size: few
cdr3_aa: CAIQRGENQETQYF
cdr3_nt: TGTGCCATACAGCGGGGGGAGAACCAAGAGACCCAGTACTTC

v_call: TRBV6-5
d_call: .
j_call: TRBJ2-3
clone_size: many
cdr3_aa: CASSYEEGTDTQYF
cdr3_nt: TGTGCCAGCAGTTACGAAGAGGGCACAGATACGCAGTATTTT

v_call: TRBV12-3/TRBV12-4
d_call: .
j_call: TRBJ1-1
clone_size: few
cdr3_aa: CASSLRSEFYNTEAFF
cdr3_nt: TGTGCCAGCAGTTTGAGGTCAGAGTTTTATAACACTGAAGCTTTCTTT

v_call: TRBV7-2
d_call: TRBD1
j_call: TRBJ1-4
clone_size: .
cdr3_aa: CASSQDRAWEKLFF
cdr3_nt: TGTGCCAGCAGCCAGGACAGGGCTTGGGAAAAACTGTTTTTT

v_call: TRBV20-1
d_call: .
j_call: TRBJ2-1
clone_size: many
cdr3_aa: CSAVEGDEQFF
cdr3_nt: TGCAGTGCTGTAGAGGGGGATGAGCAGTTCTTC

v_call: TRBV20-1
d_call: .
j_call: TRBJ1-5
clone_size: .
cdr3_aa: CSARAGSGQPQHF
cdr3_nt: TGCAGTGCTAGAGCAGGGAGCGGTCAGCCCCAGCATTTT

v_call: TRBV20-1
d_call: .
j_call: TRBJ1-5
clone_size: few
cdr3_aa: CSARSRHVYSNQPQHF
cdr3_nt: TGCAGTGCTAGATCCCGACACGTTTATAGCAATCAGCCCCAGCATTTT

v_call: TRBV7-9
d_call: .
j_call: TRBJ2-5
clone_size: few
cdr3_aa: CASNFGPSRETQYF
cdr3_nt: TGTGCCAGCAATTTCGGGCCCTCTCGGGAGACCCAGTACTTC

v_call: TRBV10-3
d_call: .
j_call: TRBJ1-2
clone_size: many
cdr3_aa: CAISPGHYYGYTF
cdr3_nt: TGTGCCATCAGCCCGGGACATTACTATGGCTACACCTTC

v_call: TRBV7-2
d_call: .
j_call: TRBJ2-2
clone_size: .
cdr3_aa: CASSSVGTSNTGELFF
cdr3_nt: TGTGCCAGCAGCTCGGTAGGGACCTCGAACACCGGGGAGCTGTTTTTT

v_call: TRBV10-2
d_call: .
j_call: TRBJ2-7
clone_size: many
cdr3_aa: CASSVEGGGRNEQYF
cdr3_nt: TGCGCCAGCAGTGTCGAGGGGGGCGGACGAAACGAGCAGTACTTC

v_call: TRBV6-2/TRBV6-3
d_call: TRBD2
j_call: TRBJ2-3
clone_size: many
cdr3_aa: CASSFRTSGSTDTQYF
cdr3_nt: TGTGCCAGCAGTTTTCGGACTAGCGGGAGCACAGATACGCAGTATTTT